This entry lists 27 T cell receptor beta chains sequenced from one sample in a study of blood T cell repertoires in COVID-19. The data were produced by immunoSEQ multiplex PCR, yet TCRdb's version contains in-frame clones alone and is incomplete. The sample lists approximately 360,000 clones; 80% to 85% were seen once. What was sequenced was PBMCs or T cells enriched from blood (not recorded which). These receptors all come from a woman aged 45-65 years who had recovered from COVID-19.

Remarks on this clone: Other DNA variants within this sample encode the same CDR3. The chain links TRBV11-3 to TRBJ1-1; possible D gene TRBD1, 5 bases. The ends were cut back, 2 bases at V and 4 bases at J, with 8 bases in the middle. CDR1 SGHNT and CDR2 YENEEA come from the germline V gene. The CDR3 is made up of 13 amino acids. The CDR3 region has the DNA TGTGCCAGCAGCTTACAGGGAGGCACTGAAGCTTTCTTT. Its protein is CASSLQGGTEAFF.

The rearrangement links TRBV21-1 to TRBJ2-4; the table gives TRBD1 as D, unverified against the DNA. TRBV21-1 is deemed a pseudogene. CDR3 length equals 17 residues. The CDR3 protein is CASSKAHRTGAKNIQYF. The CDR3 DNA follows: TGTGCCAGCAGCAAAGCGCATAGGACAGGGGCCAAAAACATTCAGTACTTC.

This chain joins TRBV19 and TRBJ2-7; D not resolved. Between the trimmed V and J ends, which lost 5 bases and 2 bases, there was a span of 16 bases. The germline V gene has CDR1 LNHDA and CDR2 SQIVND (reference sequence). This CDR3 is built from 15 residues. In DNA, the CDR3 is TGTGCCAGTAGTTTCTCAGACTTGAGTCCCTACGAGCAGTACTTC. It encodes CASSFSDLSPYEQYF.

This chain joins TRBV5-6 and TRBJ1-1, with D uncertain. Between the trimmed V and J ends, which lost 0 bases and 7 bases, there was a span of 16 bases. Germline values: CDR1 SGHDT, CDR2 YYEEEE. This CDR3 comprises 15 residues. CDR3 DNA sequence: TGTGCCAGCAGCTTGGTGCATCTCCAGGAGGGTGAAGCTTTCTTT. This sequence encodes CASSLVHLQEGEAFF.

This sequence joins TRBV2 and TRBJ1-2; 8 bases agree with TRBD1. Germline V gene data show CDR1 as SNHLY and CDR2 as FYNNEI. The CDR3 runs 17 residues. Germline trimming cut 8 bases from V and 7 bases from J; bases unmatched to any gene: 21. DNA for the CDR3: TGTGCCAGCCCTAAGGGTGGCAGACCAGGGGGCGCGGGTGGCTACACCTTC. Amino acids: CASPKGGRPGGAGGYTF.

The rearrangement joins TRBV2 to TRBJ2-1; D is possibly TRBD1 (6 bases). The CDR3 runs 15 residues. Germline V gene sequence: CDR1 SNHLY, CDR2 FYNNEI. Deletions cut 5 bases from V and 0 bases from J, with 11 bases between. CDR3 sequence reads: CASSSGGPSYNEQFF. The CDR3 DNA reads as TGTGCCAGCAGTAGTGGGGGCCCCTCCTACAATGAGCAGTTCTTC.

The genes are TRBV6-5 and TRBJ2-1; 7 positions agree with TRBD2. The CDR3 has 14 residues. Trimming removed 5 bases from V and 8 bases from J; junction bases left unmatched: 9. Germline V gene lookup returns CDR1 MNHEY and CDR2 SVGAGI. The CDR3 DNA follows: TGTGCCAGCAGTCTGGGAGGGAGGGCCTATGAGCAGTTCTTC. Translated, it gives CASSLGGRAYEQFF.

CDR3 coding DNA: TGTGCCAGCAGCTACCTCAGCGGTTCGAGAGGGGGAGGAAACACCATATATTTT. Its protein is CASSYLSGSRGGGNTIYF. This rearrangement joins TRBV4-2 to TRBJ1-3, with D possibly being TRBD1 (6 bases). The CDR3 consists of 18 residues. Looked up from germline, CDR1 is LGHNA and CDR2 is YNFKEQ. With 5 bases removed from V and 4 bases from J, the gap between germline ends came to 24 bases.

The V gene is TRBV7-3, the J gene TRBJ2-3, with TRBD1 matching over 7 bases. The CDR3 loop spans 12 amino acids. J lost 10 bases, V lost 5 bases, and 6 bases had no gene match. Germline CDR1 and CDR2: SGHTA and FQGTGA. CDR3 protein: CASSKTGRPQYF. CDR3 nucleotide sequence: TGTGCCAGCAGCAAGACAGGGCGGCCGCAGTATTTT.

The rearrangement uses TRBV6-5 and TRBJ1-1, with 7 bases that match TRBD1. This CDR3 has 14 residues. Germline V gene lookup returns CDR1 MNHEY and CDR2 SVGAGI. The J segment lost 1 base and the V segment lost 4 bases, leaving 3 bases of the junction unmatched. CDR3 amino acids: CASSLDRANTEAFF. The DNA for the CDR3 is TGTGCCAGCAGTTTAGACAGGGCGAACACTGAAGCTTTCTTT.

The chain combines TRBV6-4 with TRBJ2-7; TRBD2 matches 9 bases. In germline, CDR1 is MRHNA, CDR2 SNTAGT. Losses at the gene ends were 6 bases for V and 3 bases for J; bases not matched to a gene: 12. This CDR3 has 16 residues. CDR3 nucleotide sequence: TGTGCCAGCAGAAAACGTTCTAGCGGGGAGCGCTACGAGCAGTACTTC. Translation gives CASRKRSSGERYEQYF.

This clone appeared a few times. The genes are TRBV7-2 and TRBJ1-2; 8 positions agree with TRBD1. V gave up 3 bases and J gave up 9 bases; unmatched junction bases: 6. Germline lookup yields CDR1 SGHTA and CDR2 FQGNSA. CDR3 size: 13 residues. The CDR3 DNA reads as TGTGCCAGCAGCTTTTCCGGACAGGGTCGCTACACCTTC. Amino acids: CASSFSGQGRYTF. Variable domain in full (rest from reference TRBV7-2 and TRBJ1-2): GAGVSQSPSNKVTEKGKDVELRCDPISGHTALYWYRQSLGQGLEFLIYFQGNSAPDKSGLPSDRFSAERTGGSVSTLTIQRTQQEDSAVYLCASSFSGQGRYTFGSGTRLTVV.

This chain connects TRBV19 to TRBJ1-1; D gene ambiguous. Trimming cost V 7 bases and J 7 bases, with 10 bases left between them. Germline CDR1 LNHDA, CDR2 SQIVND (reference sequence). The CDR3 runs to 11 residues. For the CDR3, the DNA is TGTGCCAGTAAAAGCCTAGGTGAAGCTTTCTTT. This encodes CASKSLGEAFF.

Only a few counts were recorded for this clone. For the CDR3, the DNA is TGTGCCAGCAGCTTAAAAGGGGGTAATGGCTACACCTTC. Its protein product is CASSLKGGNGYTF. This chain links TRBV7-3 with TRBJ1-2; a weak D match, TRBD1 (6 bases). Trimming took 1 base from V and 6 from J, leaving 9 bases between them. Looked up from germline, CDR1 is SGHTA and CDR2 is FQGTGA. The CDR3 is 13 residues long.

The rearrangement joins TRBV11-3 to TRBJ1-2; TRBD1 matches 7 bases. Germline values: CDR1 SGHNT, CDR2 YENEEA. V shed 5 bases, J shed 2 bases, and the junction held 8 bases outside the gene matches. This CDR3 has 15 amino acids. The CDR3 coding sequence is TGTGCCAGCAGCCGCACCCCGACAGGGAACTATGGCTACACCTTC. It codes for CASSRTPTGNYGYTF.

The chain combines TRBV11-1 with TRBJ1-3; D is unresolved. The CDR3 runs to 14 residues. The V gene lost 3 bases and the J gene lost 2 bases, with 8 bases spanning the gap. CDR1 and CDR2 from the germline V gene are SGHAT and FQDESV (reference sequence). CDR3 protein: CASSLAGAGNTIYF. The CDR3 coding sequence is TGTGCCAGCAGCTTGGCCGGGGCTGGAAACACCATATATTTT.

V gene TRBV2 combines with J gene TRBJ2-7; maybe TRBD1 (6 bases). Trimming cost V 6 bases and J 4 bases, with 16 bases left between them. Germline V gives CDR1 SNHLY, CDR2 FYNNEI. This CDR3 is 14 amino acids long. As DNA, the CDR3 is TGTGCCAGCAGCCAGAGGGGGTCTACTTACGAGCAGTACTTC. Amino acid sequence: CASSQRGSTYEQYF.

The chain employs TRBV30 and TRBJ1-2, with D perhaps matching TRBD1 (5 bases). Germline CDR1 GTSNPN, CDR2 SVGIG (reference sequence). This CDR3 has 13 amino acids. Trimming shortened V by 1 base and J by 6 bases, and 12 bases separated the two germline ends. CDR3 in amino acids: CAWSEPGLNGYTF. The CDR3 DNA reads TGTGCCTGGAGTGAACCGGGACTTAATGGCTACACCTTC.

The CDR3 protein is CASSLRAGTGTSNYGYTF. CDR3 nucleotide sequence: TGTGCCAGCAGCCTCAGGGCCGGGACAGGGACCTCTAACTATGGCTACACCTTC. This sequence joins TRBV7-2 and TRBJ1-2; 9 nucleotides agree with TRBD1. Unmatched junction bases numbered 13, after V lost 5 bases and J lost 0 bases. CDR1 and CDR2 (germline): SGHTA, FQGNSA. The CDR3 runs to 18 residues.

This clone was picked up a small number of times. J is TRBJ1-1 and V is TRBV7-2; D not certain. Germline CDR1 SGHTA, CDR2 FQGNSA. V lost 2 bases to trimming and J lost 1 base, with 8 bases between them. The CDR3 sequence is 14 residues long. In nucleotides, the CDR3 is TGTGCCAGCAGCTTACTTCACGGGAACACTGAAGCTTTCTTT. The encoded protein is CASSLLHGNTEAFF.

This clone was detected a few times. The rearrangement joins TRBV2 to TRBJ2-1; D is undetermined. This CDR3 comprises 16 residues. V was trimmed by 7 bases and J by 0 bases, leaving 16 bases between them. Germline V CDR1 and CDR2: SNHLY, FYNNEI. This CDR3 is CASMSAPISSYNEQFF. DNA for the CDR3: TGTGCCAGCATGTCAGCGCCTATAAGCTCCTACAATGAGCAGTTCTTC.

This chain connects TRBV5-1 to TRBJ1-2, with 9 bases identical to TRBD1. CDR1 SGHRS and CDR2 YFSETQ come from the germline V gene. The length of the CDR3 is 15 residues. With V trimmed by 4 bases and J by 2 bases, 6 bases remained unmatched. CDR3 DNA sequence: TGCGCCAGCAGCATCACCGGGACAGGGAACTATGGCTACACCTTC. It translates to CASSITGTGNYGYTF.

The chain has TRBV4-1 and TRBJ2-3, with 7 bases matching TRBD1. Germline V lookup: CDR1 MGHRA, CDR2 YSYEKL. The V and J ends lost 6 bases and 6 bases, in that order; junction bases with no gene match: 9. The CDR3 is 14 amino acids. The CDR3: CASRRQGQVDTQYF. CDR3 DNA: TGCGCCAGCAGGCGACAGGGCCAGGTGGATACGCAGTATTTT.

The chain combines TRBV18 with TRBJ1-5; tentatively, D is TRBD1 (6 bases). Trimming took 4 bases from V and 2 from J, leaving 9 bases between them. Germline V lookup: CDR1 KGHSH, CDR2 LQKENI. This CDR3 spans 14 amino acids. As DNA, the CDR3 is TGTGCCAGCTCACGGGACATGGGCAATCAGCCCCAGCATTTT. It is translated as CASSRDMGNQPQHF.

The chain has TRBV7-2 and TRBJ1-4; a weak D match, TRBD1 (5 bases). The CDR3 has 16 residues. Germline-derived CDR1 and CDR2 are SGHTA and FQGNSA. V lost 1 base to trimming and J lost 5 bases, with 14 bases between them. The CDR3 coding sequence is TGTGCCAGCAGCTTAGTTGGGACTAACCACAATGAAAAACTGTTTTTT. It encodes CASSLVGTNHNEKLFF.

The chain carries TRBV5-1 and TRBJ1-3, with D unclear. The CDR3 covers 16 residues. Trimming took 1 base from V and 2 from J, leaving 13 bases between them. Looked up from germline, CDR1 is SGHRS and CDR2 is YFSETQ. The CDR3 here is CASSLMGLVTGNTIYF. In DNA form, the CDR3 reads TGCGCCAGCAGCTTGATGGGTCTAGTCACTGGAAACACCATATATTTT.

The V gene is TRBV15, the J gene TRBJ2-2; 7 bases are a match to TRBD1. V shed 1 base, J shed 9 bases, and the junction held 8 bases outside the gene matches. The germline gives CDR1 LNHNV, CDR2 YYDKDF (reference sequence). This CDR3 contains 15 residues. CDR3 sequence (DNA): TGTGCCACCAGCAGAGTTGGACAGGATGTCAGGGAGCTGTTTTTT. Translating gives CATSRVGQDVRELFF.